This T cell receptor beta chain was obtained from a study of siplizumab effects on memory and regulatory T cells. Findings and limits, study-wide: The study found naive T cells seemingly more diverse than memory cells and seemingly major alloresponse contributors.

Of note for this clone: What it binds is unknown.

The germline gives CDR1 MNHNY, CDR2 SVGAGI (reference sequence). The J segment lost 2 bases and the V segment lost 0 bases, leaving 5 bases of the junction unmatched. CDR3 length: 16 amino acids. The method was immunoSEQ multiplex PCR; TCRdb's version includes in-frame clones alone and lacks a portion of them. This sample has around 97,000 clones, with about 95% found just once. The chain employs TRBV6-6 and TRBJ2-7, with TRBD2 matching 9 bases. The specimen sequenced was non-Treg CD4+ T cells sorted from blood. This receptor was identified in a human donor in good health. This chain's CDR3 is CASSYSTSGIPYEQYF. The CDR3 DNA reads TGTGCCAGCAGTTACTCGACTAGCGGCATTCCCTACGAGCAGTACTTC.